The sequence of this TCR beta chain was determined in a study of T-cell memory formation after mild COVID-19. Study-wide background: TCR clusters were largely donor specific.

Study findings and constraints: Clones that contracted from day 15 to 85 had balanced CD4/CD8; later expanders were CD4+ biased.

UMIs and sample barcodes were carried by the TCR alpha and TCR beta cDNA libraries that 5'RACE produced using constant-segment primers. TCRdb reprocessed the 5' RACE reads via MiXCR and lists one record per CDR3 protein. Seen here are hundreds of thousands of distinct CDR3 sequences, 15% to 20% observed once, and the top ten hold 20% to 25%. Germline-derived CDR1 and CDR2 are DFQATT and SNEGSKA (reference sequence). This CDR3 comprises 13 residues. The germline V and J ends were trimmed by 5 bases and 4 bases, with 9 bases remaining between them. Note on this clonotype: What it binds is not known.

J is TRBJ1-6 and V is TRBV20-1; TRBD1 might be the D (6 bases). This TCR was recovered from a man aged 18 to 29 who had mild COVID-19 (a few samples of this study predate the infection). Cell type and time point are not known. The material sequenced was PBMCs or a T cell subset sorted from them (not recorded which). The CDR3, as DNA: TGCAGTGCTTACCAGGGGTATAATTCACCCCTCCACTTT. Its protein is CSAYQGYNSPLHF.